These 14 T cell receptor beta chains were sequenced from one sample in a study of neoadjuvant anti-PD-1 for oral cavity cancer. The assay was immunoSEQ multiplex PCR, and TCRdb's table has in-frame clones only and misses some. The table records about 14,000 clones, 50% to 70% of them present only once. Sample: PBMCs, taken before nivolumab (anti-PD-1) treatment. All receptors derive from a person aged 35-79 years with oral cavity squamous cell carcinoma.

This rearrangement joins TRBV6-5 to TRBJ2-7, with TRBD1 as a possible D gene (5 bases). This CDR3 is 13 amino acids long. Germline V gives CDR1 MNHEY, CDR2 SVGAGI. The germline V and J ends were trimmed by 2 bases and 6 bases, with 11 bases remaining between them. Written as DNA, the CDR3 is TGTGCCAGCAGTTACGGGCAGGGCGGCGAGCAGTACTTC. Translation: CASSYGQGGEQYF.

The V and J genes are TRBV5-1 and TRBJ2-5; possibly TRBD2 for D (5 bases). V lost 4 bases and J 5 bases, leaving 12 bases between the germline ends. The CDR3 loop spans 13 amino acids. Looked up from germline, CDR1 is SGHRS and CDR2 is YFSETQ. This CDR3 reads CASSAGSLETQYF. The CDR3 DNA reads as TGCGCCAGCAGCGCGGGTAGTTTGGAGACCCAGTACTTC.

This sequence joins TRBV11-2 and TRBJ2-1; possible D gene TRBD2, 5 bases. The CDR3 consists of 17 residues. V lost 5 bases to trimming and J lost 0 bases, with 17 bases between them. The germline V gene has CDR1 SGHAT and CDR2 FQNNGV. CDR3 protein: CASSPYIFGGSYNEQFF. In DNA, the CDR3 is TGTGCCAGCAGCCCCTATATCTTCGGAGGCTCCTACAATGAGCAGTTCTTC.

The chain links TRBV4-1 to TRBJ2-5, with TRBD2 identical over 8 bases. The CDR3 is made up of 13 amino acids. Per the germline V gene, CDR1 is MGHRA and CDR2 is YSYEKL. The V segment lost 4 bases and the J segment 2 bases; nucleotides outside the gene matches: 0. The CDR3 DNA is TGCGCCAGCAGCCGACTAGCGCAAGAGACCCAGTACTTC. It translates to CASSRLAQETQYF.

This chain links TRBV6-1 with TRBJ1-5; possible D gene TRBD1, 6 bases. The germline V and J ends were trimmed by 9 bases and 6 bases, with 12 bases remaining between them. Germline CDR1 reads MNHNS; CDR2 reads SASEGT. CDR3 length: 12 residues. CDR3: CASLQGTQPQHF. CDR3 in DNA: TGTGCCAGTCTACAGGGAACTCAGCCCCAGCATTTT.

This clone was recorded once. CDR3 loop: CASSETSAVGNEQFF. The CDR3 DNA is TGTGCCAGCAGCGAGACTAGCGCAGTTGGGAATGAGCAGTTCTTC. The V and J genes are TRBV9 and TRBJ2-1; 8 nucleotides match TRBD2. CDR3 length equals 15 residues. Germline CDR1 is SGDLS and CDR2 is YYNGEE. V was pared by 3 bases and J by 7 bases, with 9 bases of the junction left unmatched.

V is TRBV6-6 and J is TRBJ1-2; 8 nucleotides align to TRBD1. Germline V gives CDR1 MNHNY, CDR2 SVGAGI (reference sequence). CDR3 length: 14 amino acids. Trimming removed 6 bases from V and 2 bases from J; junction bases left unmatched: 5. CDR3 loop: CASRTTGENYGYTF. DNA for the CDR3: TGTGCCAGCAGGACGACAGGGGAGAACTATGGCTACACCTTC.

The CDR3 here is CASTTATGRPEAFF. As DNA, the CDR3 is TGTGCCAGCACCACCGCGACCGGGCGTCCTGAAGCTTTCTTT. The chain is built from TRBV7-9 and TRBJ1-1; D is undetermined. The germline CDR1 and CDR2 sequences are SEHNR and FQNEAQ (reference sequence). The CDR3 runs to 14 residues. V was pared by 7 bases and J by 6 bases, with 18 bases between.

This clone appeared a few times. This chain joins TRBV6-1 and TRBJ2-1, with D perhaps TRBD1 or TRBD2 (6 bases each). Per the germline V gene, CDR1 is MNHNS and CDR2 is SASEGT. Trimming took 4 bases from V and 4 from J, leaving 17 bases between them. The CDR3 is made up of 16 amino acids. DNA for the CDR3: TGTGCCAGCAGTGCTGCCGGCCGGGGGCCTTACAATGAGCAGTTCTTC. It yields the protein CASSAAGRGPYNEQFF.

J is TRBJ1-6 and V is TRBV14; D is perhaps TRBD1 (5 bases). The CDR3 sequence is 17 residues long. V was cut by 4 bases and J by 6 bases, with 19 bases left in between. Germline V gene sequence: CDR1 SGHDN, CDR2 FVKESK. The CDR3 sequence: CASSLRRFDSPNSPLHF. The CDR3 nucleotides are TGTGCCAGCAGCCTTAGACGATTCGACAGTCCTAATTCACCCCTCCACTTT.

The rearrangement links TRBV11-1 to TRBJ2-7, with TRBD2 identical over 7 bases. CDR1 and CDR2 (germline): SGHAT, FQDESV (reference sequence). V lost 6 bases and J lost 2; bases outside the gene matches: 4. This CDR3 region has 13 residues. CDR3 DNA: TGTGCCAGCAGAGGGACTACCCCCTACGAGCAGTACTTC. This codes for CASRGTTPYEQYF.

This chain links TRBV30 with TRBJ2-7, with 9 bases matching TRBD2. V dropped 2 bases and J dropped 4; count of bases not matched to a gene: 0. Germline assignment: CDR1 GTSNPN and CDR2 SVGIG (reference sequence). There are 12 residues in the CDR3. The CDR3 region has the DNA TGTGCCTGGAGTAGCGGGGGGTACGAGCAGTACTTC. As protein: CAWSSGGYEQYF.

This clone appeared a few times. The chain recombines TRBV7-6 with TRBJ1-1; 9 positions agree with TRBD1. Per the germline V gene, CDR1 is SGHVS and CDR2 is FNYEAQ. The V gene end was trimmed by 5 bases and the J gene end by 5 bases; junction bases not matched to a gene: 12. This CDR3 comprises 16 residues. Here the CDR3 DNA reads TGTGCCAGCAGCCTACTCTTAACAGGGGGCGAAACTGAAGCTTTCTTT. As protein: CASSLLLTGGETEAFF.

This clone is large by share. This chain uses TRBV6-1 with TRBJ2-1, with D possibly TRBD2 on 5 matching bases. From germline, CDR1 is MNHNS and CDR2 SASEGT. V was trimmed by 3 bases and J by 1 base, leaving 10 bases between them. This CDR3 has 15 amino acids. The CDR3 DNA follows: TGTGCCAGCAGTGAGAAATCGGGATCCTACAATGAGCAGTTCTTC. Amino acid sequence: CASSEKSGSYNEQFF.